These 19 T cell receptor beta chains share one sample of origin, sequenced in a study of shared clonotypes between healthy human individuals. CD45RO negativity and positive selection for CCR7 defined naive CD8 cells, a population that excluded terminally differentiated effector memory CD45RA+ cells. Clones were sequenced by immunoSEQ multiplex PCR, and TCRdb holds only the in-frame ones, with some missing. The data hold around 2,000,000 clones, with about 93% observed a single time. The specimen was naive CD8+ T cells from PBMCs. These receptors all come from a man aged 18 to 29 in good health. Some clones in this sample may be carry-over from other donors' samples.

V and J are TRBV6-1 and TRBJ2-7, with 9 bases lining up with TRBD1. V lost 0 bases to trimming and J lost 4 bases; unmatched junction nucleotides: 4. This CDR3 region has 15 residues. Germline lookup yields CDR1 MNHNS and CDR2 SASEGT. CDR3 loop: CASSEAQQGAYEQYF. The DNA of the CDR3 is TGTGCCAGCAGTGAAGCTCAACAGGGGGCTTACGAGCAGTACTTC.

CDR3: CASSLIAGGSGTEAFF. Written as DNA, the CDR3 is TGTGCCAGCAGCTTGATCGCCGGGGGCAGCGGCACTGAAGCTTTCTTT. V usage is TRBV7-8 and J usage is TRBJ1-1; D is possibly TRBD1 (6 bases). Germline V lookup: CDR1 SGHVS, CDR2 FQNEAQ. The CDR3 spans 16 residues. V lost 3 bases and J lost 4, with 18 bases in between. Complete variable domain (other parts from reference TRBV7-8 and TRBJ1-1): GAGVSQSPRYKVAKRGQDVALRCDPISGHVSLFWYQQALGQGPEFLTYFQNEAQLDKSGLPSDRFFAERPEGSVSTLKIQRTQQEDSAVYLCASSLIAGGSGTEAFFGQGTRLTVV.

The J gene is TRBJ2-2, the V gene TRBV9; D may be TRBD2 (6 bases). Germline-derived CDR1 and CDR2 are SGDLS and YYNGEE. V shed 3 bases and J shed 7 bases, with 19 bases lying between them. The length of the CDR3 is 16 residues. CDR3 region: CASSDIGGLGNGELFF. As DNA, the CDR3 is TGTGCCAGCAGCGACATTGGGGGACTTGGAAACGGGGAGCTGTTTTTT.

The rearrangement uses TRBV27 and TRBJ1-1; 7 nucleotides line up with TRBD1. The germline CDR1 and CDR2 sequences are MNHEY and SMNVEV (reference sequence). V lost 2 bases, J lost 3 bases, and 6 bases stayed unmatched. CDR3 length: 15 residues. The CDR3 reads CASSLRQGRDTEAFF. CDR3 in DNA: TGTGCCAGCAGTTTAAGACAGGGACGGGACACTGAAGCTTTCTTT.

The DNA of the CDR3 is TGTGCCAGCTCCCCGCCGGGGCGGGGGAACTACGAGCAGTACTTC. It codes for CASSPPGRGNYEQYF. The chain joins TRBV18 to TRBJ2-7; 7 bases match TRBD2. V shed 6 bases and J 3 bases; nucleotides not matched to a gene: 11. CDR1 and CDR2 from the germline V gene are KGHSH and LQKENI. The CDR3 runs to 15 residues.

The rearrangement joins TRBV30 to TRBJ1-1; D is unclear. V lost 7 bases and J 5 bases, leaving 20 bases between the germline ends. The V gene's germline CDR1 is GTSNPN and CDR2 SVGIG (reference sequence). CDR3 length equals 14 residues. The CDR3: CAYDVSLGMTEAFF. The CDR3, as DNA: TGTGCCTATGACGTTTCGTTGGGGATGACTGAAGCTTTCTTT. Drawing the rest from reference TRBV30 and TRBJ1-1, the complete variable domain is SQTIHQWPATLVQPVGSPLSLECTVEGTSNPNLYWYRQAAGRGLQLLFYSVGIGQISSEVPQNLSASRPQDRQFILSSKKLLLSDSGFYLCAYDVSLGMTEAFFGQGTRLTVV.

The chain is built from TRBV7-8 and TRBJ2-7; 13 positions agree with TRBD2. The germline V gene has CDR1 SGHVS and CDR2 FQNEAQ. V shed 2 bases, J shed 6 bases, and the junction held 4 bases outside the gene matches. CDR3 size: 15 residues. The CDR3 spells CASSLWRTSGSEQYF. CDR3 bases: TGTGCCAGCAGCTTATGGCGGACTAGCGGGAGCGAGCAGTACTTC.

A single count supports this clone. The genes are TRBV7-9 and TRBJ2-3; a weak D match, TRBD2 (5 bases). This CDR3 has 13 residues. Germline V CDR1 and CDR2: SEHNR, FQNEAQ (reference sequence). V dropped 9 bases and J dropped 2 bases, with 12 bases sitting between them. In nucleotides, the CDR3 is TGTGCCAGTAGAACAGCGGCCACAGATACGCAGTATTTT. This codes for CASRTAATDTQYF.

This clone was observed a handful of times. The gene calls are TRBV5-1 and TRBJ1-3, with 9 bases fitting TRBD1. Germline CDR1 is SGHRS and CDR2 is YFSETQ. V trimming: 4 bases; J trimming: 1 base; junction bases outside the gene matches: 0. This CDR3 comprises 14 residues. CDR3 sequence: CASSGTGSGNTIYF. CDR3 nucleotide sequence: TGCGCCAGCAGCGGGACAGGGTCTGGAAACACCATATATTTT.

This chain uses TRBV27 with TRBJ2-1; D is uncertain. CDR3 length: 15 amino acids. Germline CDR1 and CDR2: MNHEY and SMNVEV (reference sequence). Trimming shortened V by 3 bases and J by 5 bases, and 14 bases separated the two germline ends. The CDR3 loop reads CASSFQTSRNNEQFF. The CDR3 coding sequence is TGTGCCAGCAGTTTTCAGACAAGCCGTAACAATGAGCAGTTCTTC.

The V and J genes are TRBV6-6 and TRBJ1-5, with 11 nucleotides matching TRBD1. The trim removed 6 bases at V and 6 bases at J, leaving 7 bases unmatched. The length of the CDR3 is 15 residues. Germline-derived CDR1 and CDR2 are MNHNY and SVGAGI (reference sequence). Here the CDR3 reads CASSPDRGQGQPQHF. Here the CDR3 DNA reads TGTGCCAGCAGCCCGGACAGGGGGCAGGGTCAGCCCCAGCATTTT.

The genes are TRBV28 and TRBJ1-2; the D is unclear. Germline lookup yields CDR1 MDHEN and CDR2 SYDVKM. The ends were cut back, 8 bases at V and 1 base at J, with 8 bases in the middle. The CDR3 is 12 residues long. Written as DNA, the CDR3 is TGTGCCAGCCTCGGGAATAACTATGGCTACACCTTC. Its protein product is CASLGNNYGYTF.

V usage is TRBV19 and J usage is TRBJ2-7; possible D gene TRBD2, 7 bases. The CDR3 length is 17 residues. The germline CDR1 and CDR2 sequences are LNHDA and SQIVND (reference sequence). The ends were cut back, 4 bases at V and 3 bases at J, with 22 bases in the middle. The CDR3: CASSTLLGSGTLYEQYF. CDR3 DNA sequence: TGTGCCAGTAGTACCCTATTGGGAAGCGGGACACTCTACGAGCAGTACTTC. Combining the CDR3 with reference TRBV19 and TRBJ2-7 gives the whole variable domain DGGITQSPKYLFRKEGQNVTLSCEQNLNHDAMYWYRQDPGQGLRLIYYSQIVNDFQKGDIAEGYSVSREKKESFPLTVTSAQKNPTAFYLCASSTLLGSGTLYEQYFGPGTRLTVT.

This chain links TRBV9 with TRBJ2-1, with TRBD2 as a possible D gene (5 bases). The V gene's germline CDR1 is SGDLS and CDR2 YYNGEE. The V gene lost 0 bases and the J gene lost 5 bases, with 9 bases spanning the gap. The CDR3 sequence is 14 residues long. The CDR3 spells CASSVGRADNEQFF. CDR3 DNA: TGTGCCAGCAGCGTAGGGCGGGCTGACAATGAGCAGTTCTTC.

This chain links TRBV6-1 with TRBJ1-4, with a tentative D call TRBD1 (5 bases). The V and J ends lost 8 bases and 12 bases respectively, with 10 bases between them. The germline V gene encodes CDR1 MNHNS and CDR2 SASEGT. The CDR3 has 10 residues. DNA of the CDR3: TGTGCCAGCCGACAGAGGGAACTGTTTTTT. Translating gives CASRQRELFF.

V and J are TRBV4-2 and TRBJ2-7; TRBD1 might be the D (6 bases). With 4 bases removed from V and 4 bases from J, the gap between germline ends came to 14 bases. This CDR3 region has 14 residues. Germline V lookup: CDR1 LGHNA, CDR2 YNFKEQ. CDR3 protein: CASSPRQDRYEQYF. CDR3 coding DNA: TGTGCCAGCAGCCCGCGACAGGACCGATACGAGCAGTACTTC.

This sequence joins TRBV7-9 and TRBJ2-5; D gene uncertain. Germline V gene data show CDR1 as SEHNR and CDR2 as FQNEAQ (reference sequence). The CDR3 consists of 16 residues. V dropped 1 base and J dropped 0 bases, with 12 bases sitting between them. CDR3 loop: CASSLGPVGNQETQYF. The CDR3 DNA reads TGTGCCAGCAGCTTAGGCCCAGTGGGGAACCAAGAGACCCAGTACTTC.

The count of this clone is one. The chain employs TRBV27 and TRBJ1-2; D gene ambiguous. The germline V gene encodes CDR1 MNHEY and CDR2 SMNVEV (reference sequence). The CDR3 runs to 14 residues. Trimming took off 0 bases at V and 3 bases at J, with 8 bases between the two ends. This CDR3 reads CASSLSSTDYGYTF. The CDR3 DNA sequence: TGTGCCAGCAGTTTATCAAGTACAGACTATGGCTACACCTTC.

The CDR3 protein is CASSQTGQGHTGELFF. The CDR3 DNA is TGTGCCAGCAGCCAAACGGGACAGGGACACACCGGGGAGCTGTTTTTT. This sequence joins TRBV14 and TRBJ2-2, with 9 nucleotides matching TRBD1. Looked up from germline, CDR1 is SGHDN and CDR2 is FVKESK. V was clipped by 2 bases and J by 3 bases; unmatched bases: 4. CDR3 length: 16 residues.